This T cell receptor (beta chain) was observed in a study of blood T cell repertoires in COVID-19. Turning to the study itself: Samples representing acute and convalescent COVID-19 were sourced from the United States, Italy and Spain.

Sequencing used immunoSEQ multiplex PCR; TCRdb keeps in-frame clones, though not all of them. The sample contains around 300,000 clones, around nine tenths of which appear only once. V dropped 1 base and J dropped 1; count of bases not matched to a gene: 7. Germline CDR1 reads SGDLS; CDR2 reads YYNGEE. This CDR3 region has 18 residues. The sequenced material came from PBMCs or T cells enriched from blood (not recorded which). The chain recombines TRBV9 with TRBJ2-2, with 10 positions matching TRBD2. The sequence was obtained from a woman aged 35 to 49 who had recovered from COVID-19. In DNA, the CDR3 is TGTGCCAGCAGCGTAAAACCCATAGCGGGAGGGAACACCGGGGAGCTGTTTTTT. This encodes CASSVKPIAGGNTGELFF.